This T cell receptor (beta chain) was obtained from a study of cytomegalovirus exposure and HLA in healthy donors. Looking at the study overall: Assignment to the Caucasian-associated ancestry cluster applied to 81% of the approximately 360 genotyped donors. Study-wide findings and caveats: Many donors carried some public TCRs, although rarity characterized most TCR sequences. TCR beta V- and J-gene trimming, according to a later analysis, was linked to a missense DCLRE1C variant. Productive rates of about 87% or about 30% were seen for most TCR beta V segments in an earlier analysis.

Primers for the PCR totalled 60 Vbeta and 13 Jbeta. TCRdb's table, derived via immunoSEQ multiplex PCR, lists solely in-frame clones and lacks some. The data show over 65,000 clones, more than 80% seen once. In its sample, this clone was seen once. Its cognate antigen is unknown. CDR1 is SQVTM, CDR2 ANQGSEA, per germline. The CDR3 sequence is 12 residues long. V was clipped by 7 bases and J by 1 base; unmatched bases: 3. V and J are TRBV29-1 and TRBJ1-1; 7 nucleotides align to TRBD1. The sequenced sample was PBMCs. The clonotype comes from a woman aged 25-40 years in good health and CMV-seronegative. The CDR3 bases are TGCAGCGGGGGACAGCCGAACACTGAAGCTTTCTTT. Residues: CSGGQPNTEAFF.